Following are 31 T cell receptor beta chains from one sample sequenced in a study of OX40 agonist ivuxolimab in advanced cancers. Using immunoSEQ multiplex PCR, the repertoire was profiled, and TCRdb retains in-frame clones only, with some absent. The sample has approximately 60,000 clones; over 80% are singletons. Material: CD4+ or CD8+ T cells sorted from blood, obtained in a trial of the OX40 agonist ivuxolimab. All receptors derive from an adult with an advanced solid tumor such as melanoma, head and neck, liver or kidney cancer.

The chain combines TRBV5-4 with TRBJ1-1; D might be TRBD1 (5 bases). V lost 0 bases and J 3 bases, leaving 15 bases between the germline ends. This CDR3 is built from 16 residues. Germline values: CDR1 SGHNT, CDR2 YYREEE (reference sequence). Here the CDR3 DNA reads TGTGCCAGCAGCTTGGGGAGGGGATATGGGGACACTGAAGCTTTCTTT. Residues: CASSLGRGYGDTEAFF.

The rearrangement joins TRBV11-2 to TRBJ2-7; 11 bases agree with TRBD2. Germline CDR1 reads SGHAT; CDR2 reads FQNNGV. After removal of 5 bases from V and 3 bases from J, the junction contained 6 bases not matched to a gene. The length of the CDR3 is 15 residues. This CDR3 is CASSQGLAEIYEQYF. CDR3 coding DNA: TGTGCCAGCAGCCAGGGACTAGCGGAGATCTACGAGCAGTACTTC.

This chain uses TRBV5-4 with TRBJ1-1, with 7 bases matching TRBD1. Germline V gene sequence: CDR1 SGHNT, CDR2 YYREEE (reference sequence). The CDR3 covers 13 residues. V was pared by 4 bases and J by 4 bases, with 4 bases of the junction left unmatched. CDR3 loop: CASSPGGATEAFF. DNA for the CDR3: TGTGCCAGCAGCCCAGGGGGGGCCACTGAAGCTTTCTTT.

V and J are TRBV28 and TRBJ1-5; D gene ambiguous. From germline, CDR1 is MDHEN and CDR2 SYDVKM. Trimming took 7 bases from V and 1 from J, leaving 5 bases between them. The CDR3 length is 12 residues. The CDR3 DNA is TGTGCCAGCACAGAGAGCAATCAGCCCCAGCATTTT. This translates into CASTESNQPQHF. Using reference TRBV28 and TRBJ1-5 for the parts outside the CDR3, the full variable domain is DVKVTQSSRYLVKRTGEKVFLECVQDMDHENMFWYRQDPGLGLRLIYFSYDVKMKEKGDIPEGYSVSREKKERFSLILESASTNQTSMYLCASTESNQPQHFGDGTRLSIL.

This clone has a handful of counts. V gene TRBV6-5 combines with J gene TRBJ2-7; TRBD1 is a possible D gene (5 bases). The V and J ends lost 4 bases and 4 bases respectively, with 17 bases between them. CDR1 and CDR2 (germline): MNHEY, SVGAGI. CDR3 length: 15 amino acids. This CDR3 is CASSSANQGRYEQYF. As DNA, the CDR3 is TGTGCCAGCAGTTCCGCAAACCAGGGCCGGTACGAGCAGTACTTC.

The sample holds one count of this clone. The V call is TRBV5-1, the J call TRBJ1-1, with unresolved D. The CDR3 has 19 amino acids. V was shortened by 0 bases and J by 0 bases, with 21 bases between the two germline ends. Germline assignment: CDR1 SGHRS and CDR2 YFSETQ. CDR3 bases: TGCGCCAGCAGCTTGGTTAGGGTTAGCTCAACTTCTATGAACACTGAAGCTTTCTTT. It specifies CASSLVRVSSTSMNTEAFF. Full variable domain (remainder filled in from reference TRBV5-1 and TRBJ1-1): KAGVTQTPRYLIKTRGQQVTLSCSPISGHRSVSWYQQTPGQGLQFLFEYFSETQRNKGNFPGRFSGRQFSNSRSEMNVSTLELGDSALYLCASSLVRVSSTSMNTEAFFGQGTRLTVV.

This rearrangement joins TRBV30 to TRBJ1-2, with D possibly TRBD1 on 5 matching bases. The CDR3 length is 15 residues. V dropped 5 bases and J dropped 4 bases, with 20 bases sitting between them. Looked up from germline, CDR1 is GTSNPN and CDR2 is SVGIG (reference sequence). The CDR3 DNA follows: TGTGCCTGGTTCAGTCAGGGTTCTGGTGGCTATGGCTACACCTTC. Translating gives CAWFSQGSGGYGYTF.

The V and J genes are TRBV6-6 and TRBJ1-1; no clear D. There are 13 residues in the CDR3. V was shortened by 2 bases and J by 2 bases, with 6 bases between the two germline ends. From germline, CDR1 is MNHNY and CDR2 SVGAGI (reference sequence). The DNA of the CDR3 is TGTGCCAGCAGTTACAGCAGTAACACTGAAGCTTTCTTT. This gives the protein CASSYSSNTEAFF.

This clone was recorded once. V and J are TRBV28 and TRBJ1-1; perhaps TRBD1 as D (6 bases). This CDR3 is 15 amino acids long. V was cut by 1 base and J by 1 base, with 10 bases left in between. Germline V gene data show CDR1 as MDHEN and CDR2 as SYDVKM. CDR3 amino acids: CASSLFLGANTEAFF. CDR3 DNA sequence: TGTGCCAGCAGTTTATTTCTGGGGGCGAACACTGAAGCTTTCTTT.

This clone was seen more than once but under ten times. The chain has TRBV7-2 and TRBJ1-6; no definite D call. V lost 5 bases and J 11 bases, leaving 13 bases between the germline ends. This CDR3 has 13 amino acids. The germline V gene encodes CDR1 SGHTA and CDR2 FQGNSA. This CDR3 is CASSRDQWAPLHF. DNA of the CDR3: TGTGCCAGCAGCCGGGATCAATGGGCACCCCTCCACTTT.

The V and J genes are TRBV6-1 and TRBJ2-2; D is ambiguous. With 6 bases removed from V and 5 bases from J, the gap between germline ends came to 10 bases. CDR1 MNHNS and CDR2 SASEGT come from the germline V gene. The CDR3 totals 13 residues. CDR3: CASRTRRTGELFF. As DNA, the CDR3 is TGTGCCAGCAGGACCCGACGGACCGGGGAGCTGTTTTTT.

The V gene is TRBV1, the J gene TRBJ2-7. TRBV1 is noted as a pseudogene. The CDR3 spans 14 residues. CDR3 sequence (DNA): TGCACCAGCAGCCAAGATGGGCTACCCGGGGAGCAGTACTTC. This translates into CTSSQDGLPGEQYF.

This chain uses TRBV19 with TRBJ1-5; the D is unclear. Germline V gives CDR1 LNHDA, CDR2 SQIVND (reference sequence). V dropped 3 bases and J dropped 0 bases, with 6 bases sitting between them. The CDR3 length is 14 residues. CDR3 nucleotide sequence: TGTGCCAGTAGTATCTGGGGTAGCAATCAGCCCCAGCATTTT. This codes for CASSIWGSNQPQHF.

This clone came up once. The chain joins TRBV4-2 to TRBJ2-3; D possibly corresponds to TRBD2 (5 bases). V was pared by 1 base and J by 6 bases, with 17 bases between. The CDR3 runs 16 residues. Germline CDR1 reads LGHNA; CDR2 reads YNFKEQ. CDR3 sequence: CASSQGGSSKDDTQYF. In nucleotides, the CDR3 is TGTGCCAGCAGCCAAGGTGGGTCTAGCAAGGATGATACGCAGTATTTT.

This sequence joins TRBV6-5 and TRBJ1-3; no reliable D call. Trimming removed 5 bases from V and 4 bases from J, with 9 bases in between. The CDR3 length is 13 residues. Germline-derived CDR1 and CDR2 are MNHEY and SVGAGI. This chain's CDR3 is CASSTRTGNTIYF. CDR3 nucleotides: TGTGCCAGCAGTACCCGAACCGGAAACACCATATATTTT.

V gene TRBV29-1 combines with J gene TRBJ2-7; D uncertain. From germline, CDR1 is SQVTM and CDR2 ANQGSEA. Trimming took 5 bases from V and 2 from J, leaving 7 bases between them. This CDR3 contains 11 residues. As DNA, the CDR3 is TGCAGCGTTCGGCGAGCCTACGAGCAGTACTTC. Translating gives CSVRRAYEQYF.

This chain uses TRBV19 with TRBJ2-5, with 11 nucleotides matching TRBD2. CDR1 is LNHDA, CDR2 SQIVND, per germline (reference sequence). This CDR3 is built from 16 residues. Trimming cost V 5 bases and J 2 bases; bases outside gene matches: 7. CDR3 protein: CASSLGSGRGQETQYF. The DNA for the CDR3 is TGTGCCAGTAGTCTGGGTAGCGGGAGGGGACAAGAGACCCAGTACTTC.

DNA for the CDR3: TGTGCCAGTAGTGCCACTAGGATCAATGAGCAGTTCTTC. It yields the protein CASSATRINEQFF. This sequence joins TRBV19 and TRBJ2-1, with D possibly being TRBD2 (5 bases). The ends were cut back, 5 bases at V and 6 bases at J, with 11 bases in the middle. This CDR3 spans 13 amino acids. From germline, CDR1 is LNHDA and CDR2 SQIVND (reference sequence).

The J gene is TRBJ1-4, the V gene TRBV5-1; tentatively, D is TRBD1 (5 bases). The CDR3 length is 14 residues. V was trimmed by 4 bases and J by 5 bases, leaving 12 bases between them. The germline CDR1 and CDR2 sequences are SGHRS and YFSETQ. The CDR3 is CASSRDSRNEKLFF. Written as DNA, the CDR3 is TGCGCCAGCAGCCGGGACTCGAGAAATGAAAAACTGTTTTTT.

V is TRBV7-3 and J is TRBJ2-7, with D tentatively TRBD1 (5 bases). V was cut by 2 bases and J by 0 bases, with 17 bases left in between. From germline, CDR1 is SGHTA and CDR2 FQGTGA. The CDR3 loop spans 17 amino acids. The CDR3 coding sequence is TGTGCCAGCAGCTTAGATAGTTTACAGGCCTTCTCCTACGAGCAGTACTTC. Protein product: CASSLDSLQAFSYEQYF. Combining the CDR3 with reference TRBV7-3 and TRBJ2-7 gives the whole variable domain GAGVSQTPSNKVTEKGKYVELRCDPISGHTALYWYRQSLGQGPEFLIYFQGTGAADDSGLPNDRFFAVRPEGSVSTLKIQRTERGDSAVYLCASSLDSLQAFSYEQYFGPGTRLTVT.

The chain joins TRBV7-9 to TRBJ2-7; the D is unclear. V shed 1 base and J shed 2 bases, with 6 bases lying between them. From germline, CDR1 is SEHNR and CDR2 FQNEAQ (reference sequence). This CDR3 region has 13 residues. CDR3 nucleotide sequence: TGTGCCAGCAGCTTAGTCTCCCCCTACGAGCAGTACTTC. Translated: CASSLVSPYEQYF.

The rearrangement uses TRBV7-2 and TRBJ2-3; D perhaps matches TRBD2 (5 bases). CDR1 SGHTA and CDR2 FQGNSA come from the germline V gene. Trimming stripped 3 bases from V and 0 bases from J, with 10 bases between. The CDR3 consists of 15 residues. The CDR3 loop reads CASSFISGSTDTQYF. The DNA of the CDR3 is TGTGCCAGCAGCTTCATCAGCGGAAGCACAGATACGCAGTATTTT.

The rearrangement uses TRBV4-2 and TRBJ2-1; a weak D match, TRBD2 (6 bases). This CDR3 region has 17 residues. Germline CDR1 is LGHNA and CDR2 is YNFKEQ. V lost 0 bases to trimming and J lost 4 bases, with 16 bases between them. CDR3 nucleotide sequence: TGTGCCAGCAGCCAAGACAGTGCGGGACTTCCTTACAATGAGCAGTTCTTC. Translation gives CASSQDSAGLPYNEQFF.

The chain links TRBV7-2 to TRBJ1-3, with TRBD1 identical over 8 bases. The CDR3 is 14 residues long. Trimming removed 5 bases from V and 9 bases from J; junction bases left unmatched: 9. CDR1 SGHTA and CDR2 FQGNSA come from the germline V gene. The CDR3 protein is CASSGFGTGGTIYF. In DNA, the CDR3 is TGTGCCAGCAGCGGATTTGGAACAGGGGGCACCATATATTTT.

This clone has a handful of counts. The rearrangement links TRBV7-9 to TRBJ2-1; unclear D gene. Germline loops: CDR1 SEHNR, CDR2 FQNEAQ (reference sequence). The CDR3 is 12 residues long. Trimming shortened V by 1 base and J by 5 bases, and 3 bases separated the two germline ends. The CDR3 DNA reads TGTGCCAGCAGCTTAGTAGACAATGAGCAGTTCTTC. This encodes CASSLVDNEQFF.

A single count supports this clone. V gene TRBV6-1 combines with J gene TRBJ1-1; tentatively, D is TRBD1 (5 bases). The V end was cut by 0 bases, the J end by 7 bases, with 15 bases between. This CDR3 has 15 residues. Germline V gene lookup returns CDR1 MNHNS and CDR2 SASEGT. CDR3 region: CASSEAVRGYGEAFF. The CDR3 nucleotides are TGTGCCAGCAGTGAAGCGGTACGGGGGTACGGTGAAGCTTTCTTT.

This chain links TRBV11-1 with TRBJ1-1; 8 bases fit TRBD1. The ends lost 1 base at V and 8 bases at J; junction bases unmatched: 12. The CDR3 extends over 16 amino acids. Germline CDR1 SGHAT, CDR2 FQDESV (reference sequence). The CDR3 bases are TGTGCCAGCAGCTTAGGTCCCGGACAGGGAGGCCTCGAAGCTTTCTTT. Protein sequence: CASSLGPGQGGLEAFF.

This chain joins TRBV5-1 and TRBJ2-7, with a possible D match to TRBD2 (5 bases). Trimming shortened V by 1 base and J by 5 bases, and 13 bases separated the two germline ends. In germline, CDR1 is SGHRS, CDR2 YFSETQ. This CDR3 comprises 14 residues. The CDR3 DNA is TGCGCCAGCAGCTTGTCTGCGGGTTATCACGAGCAGTACTTC. This translates into CASSLSAGYHEQYF.

The J gene is TRBJ2-2, the V gene TRBV11-3; D call uncertain. Germline V CDR1 and CDR2: SGHNT, YENEEA. The CDR3 length is 13 residues. The V end was cut by 4 bases, the J end by 6 bases, with 9 bases between. The CDR3 bases are TGTGCCAGCAGCTCCTCACGGGCCGGGGAGCTGTTTTTT. Protein product: CASSSSRAGELFF.

This clone has only a few counts. CDR3 in amino acids: CASSLWRWPQHF. CDR3 bases: TGTGCCAGCAGTTTATGGCGTTGGCCCCAGCATTTT. The rearrangement joins TRBV28 to TRBJ1-5; D remains unclear. Trimming took 0 bases from V and 9 from J, leaving 6 bases between them. The CDR3 consists of 12 residues. Germline CDR1 is MDHEN and CDR2 is SYDVKM.

This rearrangement joins TRBV2 to TRBJ1-1; weak D call: TRBD1 (6 bases). The germline CDR1 and CDR2 sequences are SNHLY and FYNNEI. The CDR3 is 14 residues long. V gave up 3 bases and J gave up 3 bases, with 11 bases separating them. The CDR3, as DNA: TGTGCCAGCAGTGACAGGGGAGGTCACACTGAAGCTTTCTTT. It is translated as CASSDRGGHTEAFF.